This record concerns one TCR beta chain sequence. Profiling relied on immunoSEQ multiplex PCR, and the TCRdb table lists in-frame clones only, not all of them. The table has some 14,000 clones, nearly 70% seen once; the top ten hold roughly 3.1%. These data come from a study of neoadjuvant anti-PD-1 for oral cavity cancer. Stated time point: after neoadjuvant nivolumab, at surgical resection. These newly diagnosed stage II-IVA oral cavity squamous cell carcinoma patients had no prior systemic or radiation treatment. This clonotype was obtained from a person aged 40 to 85 with oral cavity squamous cell carcinoma. This material consisted of PBMCs, taken after nivolumab (anti-PD-1) treatment.

DNA of the CDR3: TGTGCCAGCAGTTACTCAGGGGAGAGGGGCGAGCAGTACTTC. Translation gives CASSYSGERGEQYF. V and J are TRBV6-6 and TRBJ2-7; D tentatively reads TRBD1 or TRBD2 (5 bases each). Germline V gene lookup returns CDR1 MNHNY and CDR2 SVGAGI (reference sequence). The CDR3 length is 14 residues. V gave up 0 bases and J gave up 6 bases, with 12 bases separating them.